The 19 T cell receptor beta chains presented below share a single source sample, sequenced in a study of blood T cell repertoires in COVID-19. TCRdb's copy holds only in-frame clones and misses some; the assay was immunoSEQ multiplex PCR. This table holds about 100,000 clones, about 83% found once. Source material: peripheral blood. The origin of the receptors is a man between 65 and 79 years old with active or convalescent COVID-19.

This chain connects TRBV9 to TRBJ1-2; TRBD1 matches at 7 bases. CDR3 size: 14 residues. The V and J ends lost 5 bases and 8 bases, in that order; junction bases with no gene match: 12. Germline loops: CDR1 SGDLS, CDR2 YYNGEE. The CDR3: CASSPGQVIPGYTF. As DNA, the CDR3 is TGTGCCAGCAGTCCCGGACAGGTAATACCAGGCTACACCTTC.

This clone appeared a single time. The chain uses TRBV19 and TRBJ2-7; the D is unclear. The CDR3 contains 13 residues. In germline, CDR1 is LNHDA, CDR2 SQIVND (reference sequence). Deletions cut 3 bases from V and 2 bases from J, with 8 bases between. This CDR3 reads CASSILGPYEQYF. CDR3 sequence (DNA): TGTGCCAGTAGTATTTTGGGCCCCTACGAGCAGTACTTC.

V usage is TRBV9 and J usage is TRBJ1-6; 8 positions match TRBD1. The V segment lost 0 bases and the J segment 9 bases; nucleotides outside the gene matches: 5. The germline V gene has CDR1 SGDLS and CDR2 YYNGEE. The length of the CDR3 is 15 residues. The CDR3 DNA sequence: TGTGCCAGCAGCGTAGGACCAGGGACAGGTTCACCCCTCCACTTT. Its translation is CASSVGPGTGSPLHF.

The chain couples TRBV7-2 to TRBJ2-6; D call uncertain. This CDR3 is built from 15 residues. V was clipped by 3 bases and J by 0 bases, with 6 bases between them. From germline, CDR1 is SGHTA and CDR2 FQGNSA. The CDR3 here is CASSFSFSGANVLTF. The DNA for the CDR3 is TGTGCCAGCAGCTTTTCCTTCTCTGGGGCCAACGTCCTGACTTTC.

The chain joins TRBV5-1 to TRBJ2-2; TRBD2 agrees at 9 bases. Trimming cost V 2 bases and J 8 bases; bases outside gene matches: 7. CDR1 and CDR2 from the germline V gene are SGHRS and YFSETQ. The CDR3 runs 15 residues. The CDR3: CASSFQRGDHGELFF. DNA of the CDR3: TGCGCCAGCAGCTTTCAGCGGGGGGATCATGGGGAGCTGTTTTTT.

The chain is built from TRBV30 and TRBJ1-1, with D hard to call. CDR1 is GTSNPN and CDR2 is SVGIG in the germline V gene (reference sequence). This CDR3 has 13 amino acids. Trimming cost V 0 bases and J 10 bases, with 15 bases left between them. The CDR3 reads CAWSVQRARGAFF. DNA of the CDR3: TGTGCCTGGAGTGTACAGAGGGCTCGGGGAGCTTTCTTT.

CDR3 residues: CASRGSGIANEKLFF. Written as DNA, the CDR3 is TGCGCCAGCAGGGGGAGCGGGATAGCTAATGAAAAACTGTTTTTT. The chain carries TRBV5-1 and TRBJ1-4, with D unclear. The CDR3 is 15 residues long. The germline V gene has CDR1 SGHRS and CDR2 YFSETQ. V dropped 5 bases and J dropped 3 bases, with 14 bases sitting between them.

The J gene is TRBJ1-6, the V gene TRBV7-9; TRBD1 matches at 9 bases. Germline CDR1 SEHNR, CDR2 FQNEAQ (reference sequence). The V and J ends lost 0 bases and 6 bases, in that order; junction bases with no gene match: 0. There are 15 residues in the CDR3. The CDR3 coding sequence is TGTGCCAGCAGCTTAGCGACAGGGGGTAATTCACCCCTCCACTTT. This gives the protein CASSLATGGNSPLHF. The variable domain in full, with the rest retrieved from reference TRBV7-9 and TRBJ1-6, is DTGVSQNPRHKITKRGQNVTFRCDPISEHNRLYWYRQTLGQGPEFLTYFQNEAQLEKSRLLSDRFSAERPKGSFSTLEIQRTEQGDSAMYLCASSLATGGNSPLHFGNGTRLTVT.

The chain's CDR3 is CASSTARGTNEKLFF. CDR3 bases: TGTGCCAGCAGCACCGCGCGGGGAACTAATGAAAAACTGTTTTTT. This chain links TRBV5-6 with TRBJ1-4; no definite D call. V was cut by 4 bases and J by 1 base, with 11 bases left in between. Per germline, CDR1 SGHDT and CDR2 YYEEEE. The CDR3 is made up of 15 amino acids.

Only one count was recorded for this clone. The V call is TRBV6-2 or TRBV6-3, the J call TRBJ1-4; possibly TRBD1 for D (6 bases). Looked up from germline, CDR1 is MNHEY and CDR2 is SVGEGT. The V end was cut by 2 bases, the J end by 5 bases, with 12 bases between. This CDR3 spans 15 amino acids. CDR3 sequence: CASSYGGAANEKLFF. For the CDR3, the DNA is TGTGCCAGCAGTTACGGGGGGGCTGCGAATGAAAAACTGTTTTTT.

This clone was counted a few times. Other nucleotide sequences from this sample produce the same CDR3. This chain uses TRBV5-1 with TRBJ1-1; TRBD1 agrees at 12 bases. Looked up from germline, CDR1 is SGHRS and CDR2 is YFSETQ. V trimming: 4 bases; J trimming: 10 bases; junction bases outside the gene matches: 5. The CDR3 contains 13 residues. DNA of the CDR3: TGCGCCAGCAGCACGGGACAGGGGGCTGGAGCTTTCTTT. As protein: CASSTGQGAGAFF.

This clone has a handful of counts. V and J are TRBV28 and TRBJ1-5; 8 bases fit TRBD1. The ends lost 4 bases at V and 7 bases at J; junction bases unmatched: 6. CDR1 MDHEN and CDR2 SYDVKM come from the germline V gene. The CDR3 is made up of 14 amino acids. Here the CDR3 reads CASSSGGARQPQHF. In DNA form, the CDR3 reads TGTGCCAGCAGTTCAGGGGGCGCGAGGCAGCCCCAGCATTTT. The full variable domain, completed using reference TRBV28 and TRBJ1-5, is DVKVTQSSRYLVKRTGEKVFLECVQDMDHENMFWYRQDPGLGLRLIYFSYDVKMKEKGDIPEGYSVSREKKERFSLILESASTNQTSMYLCASSSGGARQPQHFGDGTRLSIL.

The chain links TRBV7-2 to TRBJ1-5; no reliable D call. The ends were cut back, 1 base at V and 5 bases at J, with 9 bases in the middle. The CDR3 covers 14 residues. CDR1 SGHTA and CDR2 FQGNSA come from the germline V gene. DNA for the CDR3: TGTGCCAGCAGCTTAGGAGGGCGAGATCAGCCCCAGCATTTT. Protein product: CASSLGGRDQPQHF.

V is TRBV3-1 (or the pseudogene TRBV3-2) and J is TRBJ1-3, with D perhaps matching TRBD1 (5 bases). The CDR3 extends over 15 amino acids. The germline gives CDR1 LGHDT, CDR2 YNNKEL (reference sequence). The V gene lost 4 bases and the J gene lost 0 bases, with 10 bases spanning the gap. The CDR3 DNA reads as TGTGCCAGCAGCCGCCGGGACTCCTCTGGAAACACCATATATTTT. Translating gives CASSRRDSSGNTIYF.

The J gene is TRBJ1-3, the V gene TRBV5-1, with 7 bases that match TRBD1. CDR1 SGHRS and CDR2 YFSETQ come from the germline V gene. The CDR3 is made up of 15 amino acids. Germline trimming cut 3 bases from V and 4 bases from J; bases unmatched to any gene: 7. The CDR3 bases are TGCGCCAGCAGCTCTTCGACAGGGTACGGAAACACCATATATTTT. Amino acid sequence: CASSSSTGYGNTIYF.

The count of this clone is one. The J gene is TRBJ1-1, the V gene TRBV5-1, with TRBD1 identical over 9 bases. V was clipped by 4 bases and J by 1 base; unmatched bases: 5. The CDR3 covers 15 residues. The germline V gene has CDR1 SGHRS and CDR2 YFSETQ. As DNA, the CDR3 is TGCGCCAGCAGCGGGGACAGGGCGGCGAACACTGAAGCTTTCTTT. Amino acid sequence: CASSGDRAANTEAFF.

The V gene is TRBV5-7, the J gene TRBJ1-2, with D possibly matching TRBD1 (6 bases). TRBV5-7 is placed among ORFs of uncertain function. This CDR3 region has 14 residues. V was trimmed by 0 bases and J by 8 bases, leaving 14 bases between them. The CDR3 loop is CASSLGPQGNGYTF. The CDR3 bases are TGTGCCAGCAGCTTGGGTCCACAGGGAAACGGCTACACCTTC.

The genes are TRBV7-6 and TRBJ1-1; no firm D call. Per germline, CDR1 SGHVS and CDR2 FNYEAQ. Trimming removed 2 bases from V and 1 base from J, with 11 bases in between. The CDR3 extends over 15 amino acids. In nucleotides, the CDR3 is TGTGCCAGCAGCTTATTAGCGGAACAGAACACTGAAGCTTTCTTT. This translates into CASSLLAEQNTEAFF.

This clone was observed a few times. This chain uses TRBV5-1 with TRBJ2-3, with a tentative D call TRBD2 (6 bases). The germline gives CDR1 SGHRS, CDR2 YFSETQ. There are 15 residues in the CDR3. Trimming took off 0 bases at V and 1 base at J, with 9 bases between the two ends. Here the CDR3 reads CASSLDPGGTDTQYF. CDR3 nucleotide sequence: TGCGCCAGCAGCTTGGATCCGGGGGGCACAGATACGCAGTATTTT.